A single TCR beta chain is shown here with its context. Its matching antigen is unknown. The method was immunoSEQ multiplex PCR; TCRdb's version includes in-frame clones alone and lacks a portion of them. The table lists about 73,000 clones, about 70% of them singletons, with 2.5% to 3% in the top ten. ViraFEST expansion of antigen-specific CD4+ T cells with viral peptide pools preceded sequencing. CD4+ T cell isolation took place after less than 13 days of culture. None of the vaccinated had previously contracted SARS-CoV-2, and their nucleocapsid antibodies tested negative. These data come from a study of vaccination effects on CD4 cells after COVID-19. This CDR3 comprises 15 residues. The germline V gene has CDR1 SEHNR and CDR2 FQNEAQ (reference sequence). The germline V and J ends were trimmed by 2 bases and 7 bases, with 12 bases remaining between them.

The sample consisted of CD4+ T cells from PBMCs cultured with HCoV-NL63 spike peptides, taken before COVID-19 vaccination. The chain employs TRBV7-9 and TRBJ1-6; D unresolved. This TCR was sampled from a human donor who received a COVID-19 vaccine. The CDR3 loop is CASSLMGGENSPLHF. CDR3 sequence (DNA): TGTGCCAGCAGCTTAATGGGTGGGGAGAATTCACCCCTCCACTTT.